These 9 T cell receptor beta chains originate from one sample sequenced in a study of cytomegalovirus exposure and HLA in healthy donors. The study ran its PCR with 60 Vbeta and 13 Jbeta primers. TCRdb's copy holds only in-frame clones and misses some; the assay was immunoSEQ multiplex PCR. Of about 140,000 clones detected, roughly 73% appear once; the ten largest clones hold 1.5% to 2%. Sequenced input: PBMCs. These receptors originate from a female donor in good health and CMV-seronegative.

V is TRBV28 and J is TRBJ2-7, with 11 bases lining up with TRBD1. CDR1 MDHEN and CDR2 SYDVKM come from the germline V gene. V trimming: 5 bases; J trimming: 3 bases; junction bases outside the gene matches: 6. CDR3 size: 15 residues. The CDR3: CASSLAGQGDYEQYF. Written as DNA, the CDR3 is TGTGCCAGCAGTCTTGCGGGACAGGGGGACTACGAGCAGTACTTC.

The rearrangement uses TRBV30 and TRBJ1-2; D perhaps matches TRBD1 (6 bases). V was trimmed by 5 bases and J by 3 bases, leaving 16 bases between them. Germline V gene sequence: CDR1 GTSNPN, CDR2 SVGIG (reference sequence). The CDR3 loop spans 14 amino acids. DNA for the CDR3: TGTGCCTGGCGGGGGGGCCGATTTGACTATGGCTACACCTTC. Protein: CAWRGGRFDYGYTF.

This clone is a singleton in its sample. The J gene is TRBJ2-1, the V gene TRBV28; 7 bases agree with TRBD2. Germline trimming cut 5 bases from V and 4 bases from J; bases unmatched to any gene: 11. The CDR3 is 16 amino acids. The germline CDR1 and CDR2 sequences are MDHEN and SYDVKM. CDR3 residues: CASSPLDGGWYNEQFF. The CDR3 DNA sequence: TGTGCCAGCAGTCCCCTCGACGGGGGGTGGTACAATGAGCAGTTCTTC.

The rearrangement uses TRBV7-9 and TRBJ2-1, with 7 positions matching TRBD1. From germline, CDR1 is SEHNR and CDR2 FQNEAQ (reference sequence). Trimming cost V 4 bases and J 2 bases; bases outside gene matches: 2. This CDR3 is 14 amino acids long. CDR3 nucleotides: TGTGCCAGCAGCTGGGACAGCGCCTACAATGAGCAGTTCTTC. Translated: CASSWDSAYNEQFF.

The sample holds a few counts of this clone. The CDR3 loop reads CASSGGSYGYTF. In DNA, the CDR3 is TGTGCCAGCAGCGGGGGCAGCTATGGCTACACCTTC. This chain uses TRBV5-4 with TRBJ1-2; possibly TRBD1 for D (6 bases). The V and J ends lost 4 bases and 4 bases respectively, with 8 bases between them. The CDR3 loop spans 12 amino acids. CDR1 is SGHNT, CDR2 YYREEE, per germline (reference sequence).

This clone has just a few counts. This sequence joins TRBV28 and TRBJ2-2; 11 nucleotides align to TRBD2. The CDR3 extends over 17 amino acids. The J segment lost 6 bases and the V segment lost 5 bases, leaving 11 bases of the junction unmatched. Germline lookup yields CDR1 MDHEN and CDR2 SYDVKM. The CDR3 sequence: CASSPGASGRTAGELFF. The CDR3 nucleotides are TGTGCCAGCAGTCCCGGGGCTAGCGGGAGGACGGCCGGGGAGCTGTTTTTT. Together with reference TRBV28 and TRBJ2-2, the CDR3 gives the full variable domain: DVKVTQSSRYLVKRTGEKVFLECVQDMDHENMFWYRQDPGLGLRLIYFSYDVKMKEKGDIPEGYSVSREKKERFSLILESASTNQTSMYLCASSPGASGRTAGELFFGEGSRLTVL.

The CDR3: CASGLGNAGTDTQYF. In DNA form, the CDR3 reads TGTGCTAGTGGTTTGGGGAACGCGGGGACAGATACGCAGTATTTT. This sequence joins TRBV12-5 and TRBJ2-3, with TRBD2 as a possible D gene (6 bases). V lost 1 base and J lost 3, with 11 bases in between. The germline gives CDR1 LGHNT, CDR2 FRNRAP. The CDR3 consists of 15 residues.

V and J are TRBV28 and TRBJ2-5; tentative D call: TRBD2 (6 bases). Germline values: CDR1 MDHEN, CDR2 SYDVKM. This CDR3 is built from 15 residues. Trimming left V 6 bases short and J 2 bases short, with 16 bases between. CDR3 nucleotide sequence: TGTGCCAGCAGGACTTATCCTAGCGTACAAGAGACCCAGTACTTC. Protein product: CASRTYPSVQETQYF.

This clone showed up just once. Here the CDR3 reads CASSKTTGTTEAFF. Here the CDR3 DNA reads TGTGCCAGCAGCAAAACGACAGGGACCACTGAAGCTTTCTTT. The chain has TRBV7-9 and TRBJ1-1; TRBD1 aligns across 7 bases. Germline loops: CDR1 SEHNR, CDR2 FQNEAQ (reference sequence). With 5 bases clipped from V and 4 bases from J, the junction kept 7 bases outside the gene matches. The CDR3 loop spans 14 amino acids.